A single sample gave rise to the 5 T cell receptor beta chains below, sequenced in a study of neurological immune-mediated disorders. TCRdb reprocessed the 5' RACE reads via MiXCR and lists one record per CDR3 protein. This sample has tens of thousands of distinct CDR3 sequences, with about 15% found just once. Stated time point: technical triplicate 3. The source material was CD4+ T cells from blood. The receptors come from a female donor with HTLV-1-associated myelopathy (HAM/TSP).

This clonotype was counted ten times or more. This chain joins TRBV10-3 and TRBJ2-7; the D gene is possibly TRBD1 (5 bases). The CDR3 is made up of 12 amino acids. The germline CDR1 and CDR2 sequences are ENHRY and SYGVKD. Trimming pared 4 bases from V and 5 bases from J, leaving 9 bases between. DNA for the CDR3: TGTGCCATCAGTGCCCAGGGTCACGAGCAGTACTTC. It codes for CAISAQGHEQYF.

Ten or more counts support this clonotype. The V call is TRBV6-1, the J call TRBJ2-3; the D gene is possibly TRBD1 (6 bases). V was cut by 7 bases and J by 3 bases, with 14 bases left in between. This CDR3 spans 14 amino acids. CDR1 and CDR2 from the germline V gene are MNHNS and SASEGT. The CDR3: CASKPHRATDTQYF. In nucleotides, the CDR3 is TGTGCCAGCAAGCCCCACAGGGCAACAGATACGCAGTATTTT.

In its sample, this clonotype is medium-sized. The CDR3 is CASRASGALYEQYF. In DNA, the CDR3 is TGTGCCAGCAGGGCCTCAGGGGCCCTCTACGAGCAGTACTTC. J is TRBJ2-7 and V is TRBV28; possible D gene TRBD1, 6 bases. The CDR3 has 14 amino acids. Trimming took off 6 bases at V and 3 bases at J, with 15 bases between the two ends. CDR1 and CDR2 (germline): MDHEN, SYDVKM.

This clonotype was recorded many times. The rearrangement joins TRBV7-2 to TRBJ2-1; either TRBD1 or TRBD2 may fit D (6 bases each). V gave up 5 bases and J gave up 9 bases, with 17 bases separating them. The CDR3 is made up of 14 amino acids. Germline V CDR1 and CDR2: SGHTA, FQGNSA. This CDR3 reads CASSLIGGHGEQFF. DNA for the CDR3: TGTGCCAGCAGCCTAATAGGGGGGCACGGTGAGCAGTTCTTC.

In its sample, this clonotype was seen many times. The chain carries TRBV20-1 and TRBJ2-3, with 7 bases lining up with TRBD2. The CDR3 covers 16 residues. Losses at the gene ends were 1 base for V and 3 bases for J; bases not matched to a gene: 10. In germline, CDR1 is DFQATT, CDR2 SNEGSKA (reference sequence). The CDR3 sequence: CSARGSVAGTTDTQYF. DNA for the CDR3: TGCAGTGCTAGAGGAAGTGTAGCGGGTACTACAGATACGCAGTATTTT.